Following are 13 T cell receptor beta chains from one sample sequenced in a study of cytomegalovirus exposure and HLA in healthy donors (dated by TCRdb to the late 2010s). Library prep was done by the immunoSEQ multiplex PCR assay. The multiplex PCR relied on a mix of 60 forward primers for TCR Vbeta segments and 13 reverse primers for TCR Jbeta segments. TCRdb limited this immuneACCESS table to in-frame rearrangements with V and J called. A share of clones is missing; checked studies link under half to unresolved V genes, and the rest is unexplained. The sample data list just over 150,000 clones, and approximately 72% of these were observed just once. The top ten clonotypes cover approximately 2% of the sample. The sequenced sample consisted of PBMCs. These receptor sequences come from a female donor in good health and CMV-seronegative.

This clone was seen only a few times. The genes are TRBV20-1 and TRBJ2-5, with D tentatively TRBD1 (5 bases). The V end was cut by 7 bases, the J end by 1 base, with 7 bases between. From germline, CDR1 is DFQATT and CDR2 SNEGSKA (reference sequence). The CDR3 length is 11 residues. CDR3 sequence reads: CSGQFQETQYF. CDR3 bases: TGCAGTGGACAGTTCCAAGAGACCCAGTACTTC.

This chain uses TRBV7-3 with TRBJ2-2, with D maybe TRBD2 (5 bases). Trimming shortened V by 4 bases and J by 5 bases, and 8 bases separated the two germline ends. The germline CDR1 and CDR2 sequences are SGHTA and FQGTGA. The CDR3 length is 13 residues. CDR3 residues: CASSSRATGELFF. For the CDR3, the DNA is TGTGCCAGCAGCTCGCGGGCGACCGGGGAGCTGTTTTTT.

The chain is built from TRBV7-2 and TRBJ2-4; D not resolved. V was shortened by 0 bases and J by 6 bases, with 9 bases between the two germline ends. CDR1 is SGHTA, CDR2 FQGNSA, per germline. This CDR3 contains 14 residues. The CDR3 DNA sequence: TGTGCCAGCAGCTTAGCAGGTCGAGGAAACATTCAGTACTTC. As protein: CASSLAGRGNIQYF.

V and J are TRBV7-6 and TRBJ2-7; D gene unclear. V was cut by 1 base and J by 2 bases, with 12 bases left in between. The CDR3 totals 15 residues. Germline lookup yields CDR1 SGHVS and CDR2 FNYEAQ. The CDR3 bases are TGTGCCAGCAGCTTAGGCGCTGGTAGCACCTACGAGCAGTACTTC. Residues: CASSLGAGSTYEQYF. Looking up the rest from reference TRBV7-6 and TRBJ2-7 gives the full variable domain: GAGVSQSPRYKVTKRGQDVALRCDPISGHVSLYWYRQALGQGPEFLTYFNYEAQQDKSGLPNDRFSAERPEGSISTLTIQRTEQRDSAMYRCASSLGAGSTYEQYFGPGTRLTVT.

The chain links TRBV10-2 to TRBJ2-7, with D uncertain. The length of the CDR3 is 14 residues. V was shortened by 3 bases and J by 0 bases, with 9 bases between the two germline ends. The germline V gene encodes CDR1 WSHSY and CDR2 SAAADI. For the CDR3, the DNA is TGCGCCAGCAGTGACCCAGTGCCCTCCTACGAGCAGTACTTC. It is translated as CASSDPVPSYEQYF.

The CDR3 nucleotides are TGTGCCAGCAGCTATCTAGGGGTCTCTGGGGCCAACGTCCTGACTTTC. Encoded protein: CASSYLGVSGANVLTF. This chain connects TRBV5-6 to TRBJ2-6, with D possibly matching TRBD1 (5 bases). V lost 3 bases to trimming and J lost 0 bases, with 10 bases between them. Germline loops: CDR1 SGHDT, CDR2 YYEEEE. This CDR3 region has 16 residues.

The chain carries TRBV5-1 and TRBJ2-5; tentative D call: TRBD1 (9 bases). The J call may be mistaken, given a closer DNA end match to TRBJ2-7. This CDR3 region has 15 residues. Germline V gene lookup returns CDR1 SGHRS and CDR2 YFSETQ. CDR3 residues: CASPPRGGQGYEQYF. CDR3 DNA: TGCGCCAGCCCCCCACGGGGGGGACAGGGCTACGAGCAGTACTTC.

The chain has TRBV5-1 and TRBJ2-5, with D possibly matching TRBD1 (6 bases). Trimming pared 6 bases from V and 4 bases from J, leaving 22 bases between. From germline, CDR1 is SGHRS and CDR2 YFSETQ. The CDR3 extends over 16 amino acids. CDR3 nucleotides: TGCGCCAGCATGAGGGGTTACCAGGGGCTAGGAGAGACCCAGTACTTC. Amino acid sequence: CASMRGYQGLGETQYF.

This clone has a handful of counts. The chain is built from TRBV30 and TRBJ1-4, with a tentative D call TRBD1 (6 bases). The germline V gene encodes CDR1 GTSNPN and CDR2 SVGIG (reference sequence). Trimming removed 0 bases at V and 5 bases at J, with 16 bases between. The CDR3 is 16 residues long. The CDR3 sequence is CAWSVKGEGENEKLFF. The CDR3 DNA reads TGTGCCTGGAGTGTAAAGGGTGAGGGGGAAAATGAAAAACTGTTTTTT. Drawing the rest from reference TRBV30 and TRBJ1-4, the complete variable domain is SQTIHQWPATLVQPVGSPLSLECTVEGTSNPNLYWYRQAAGRGLQLLFYSVGIGQISSEVPQNLSASRPQDRQFILSSKKLLLSDSGFYLCAWSVKGEGENEKLFFGSGTQLSVL.

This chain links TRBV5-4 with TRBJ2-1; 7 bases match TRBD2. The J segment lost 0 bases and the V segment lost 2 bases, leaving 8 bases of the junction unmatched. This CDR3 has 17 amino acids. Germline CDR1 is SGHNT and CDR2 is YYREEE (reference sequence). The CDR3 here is CASSFLRGGNSYNEQFF. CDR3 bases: TGTGCCAGCAGCTTTCTTCGCGGGGGAAACTCCTACAATGAGCAGTTCTTC.

CDR3 sequence reads: CASSWGYRDYGYTF. The CDR3 DNA reads TGTGCCAGCAGTTGGGGGTACAGGGACTATGGCTACACCTTC. The chain is built from TRBV6-5 and TRBJ1-2; D may be TRBD1 (6 bases). Germline-derived CDR1 and CDR2 are MNHEY and SVGAGI. The V end was cut by 4 bases, the J end by 3 bases, with 12 bases between. The CDR3 contains 14 residues.

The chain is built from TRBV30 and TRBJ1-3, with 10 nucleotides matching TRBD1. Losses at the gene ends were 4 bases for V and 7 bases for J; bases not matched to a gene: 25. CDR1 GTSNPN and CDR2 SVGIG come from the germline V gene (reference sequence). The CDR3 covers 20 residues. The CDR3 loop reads CAWKGDIWGTGVPPGNTIYF. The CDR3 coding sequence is TGTGCCTGGAAAGGGGATATTTGGGGGACAGGGGTCCCACCCGGGAACACCATATATTTT. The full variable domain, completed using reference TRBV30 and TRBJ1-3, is SQTIHQWPATLVQPVGSPLSLECTVEGTSNPNLYWYRQAAGRGLQLLFYSVGIGQISSEVPQNLSASRPQDRQFILSSKKLLLSDSGFYLCAWKGDIWGTGVPPGNTIYFGEGSWLTVV.

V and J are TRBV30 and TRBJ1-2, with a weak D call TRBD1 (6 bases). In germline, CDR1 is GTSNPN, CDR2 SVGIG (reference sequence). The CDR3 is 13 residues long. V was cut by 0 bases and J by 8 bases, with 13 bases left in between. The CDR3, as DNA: TGTGCCTGGAGTGTAGGGCAGGGGCAAGGCTACACCTTC. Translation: CAWSVGQGQGYTF.